This T cell receptor (beta chain) is drawn from a study of shared clonotypes between healthy human individuals. Study summary: CD8 memory received one plate per donor, CD8 naive two, CD4 memory three and CD4 naive three.

Some clones are missing from TCRdb's copy, which holds only in-frame ones; the method was immunoSEQ multiplex PCR. The table shows about 1 million clones, with 70% to 80% occurring only once. Germline lookup yields CDR1 SGDLS and CDR2 YYNGEE. This CDR3 is 16 amino acids long. V trimming: 2 bases; J trimming: 5 bases; junction bases outside the gene matches: 10. The source is a man aged 18 to 29 in good health. The chain joins TRBV9 to TRBJ2-5, with 9 bases matching TRBD2. Sequencing input: memory CD4+ T cells sorted from blood. The subset denotes: CD45RA-negative fraction. The CDR3, as DNA: TGTGCCAGCAGCGTTGGGGCAGCGGGAGGTGTCGAGACCCAGTACTTC. It translates to CASSVGAAGGVETQYF.